These 18 T cell receptor beta chains came from one sample sequenced in a study of OX40 agonist ivuxolimab in advanced cancers. Produced via immunoSEQ multiplex PCR; TCRdb's table is partial and in-frame only. The sample has 95,000 to 100,000 clones; 90% to 95% are singletons. The sequences come from CD4+ or CD8+ T cells sorted from blood, collected in a trial of the OX40 agonist ivuxolimab. The receptors stem from an adult with an advanced solid tumor such as melanoma, head and neck, liver or kidney cancer.

The genes are TRBV4-2 and TRBJ2-1, with D tentatively TRBD2 (6 bases). CDR1 and CDR2 from the germline V gene are LGHNA and YNFKEQ. V shed 0 bases and J shed 0 bases, with 12 bases lying between them. The CDR3 is 17 amino acids. Here the CDR3 DNA reads TGTGCCAGCAGCCAAGATCTTAGCGGAGGCTCCTACAATGAGCAGTTCTTC. Translating gives CASSQDLSGGSYNEQFF.

The rearrangement uses TRBV5-4 and TRBJ2-2; D is uncertain. Germline CDR1 SGHNT, CDR2 YYREEE (reference sequence). V shed 0 bases and J shed 1 base, with 4 bases lying between them. The CDR3 covers 14 residues. The CDR3 here is CASSLGGNTGELFF. DNA of the CDR3: TGTGCCAGCAGCTTGGGGGGGAACACCGGGGAGCTGTTTTTT.

V and J are TRBV15 and TRBJ2-4; D perhaps matches TRBD1 (5 bases). Trimming stripped 8 bases from V and 2 bases from J, with 10 bases between. The CDR3 runs 13 residues. Looked up from germline, CDR1 is LNHNV and CDR2 is YYDKDF (reference sequence). In DNA form, the CDR3 reads TGTGCCACCCAAGGGGTGTCCAAAAACATTCAGTACTTC. Its protein product is CATQGVSKNIQYF.

The CDR3 region is CSAWIVETQYF. CDR3 in DNA: TGCAGTGCTTGGATCGTGGAGACCCAGTACTTC. The chain couples TRBV20-1 to TRBJ2-5, with D uncertain. The CDR3 is 11 amino acids. CDR1 is DFQATT and CDR2 is SNEGSKA in the germline V gene (reference sequence). V was shortened by 5 bases and J by 5 bases, with 9 bases between the two germline ends.

The genes are TRBV15 and TRBJ2-1, with a possible D match to TRBD2 (5 bases). This CDR3 contains 13 residues. The V end lost 5 bases, the J end lost 12 bases, and 17 bases lay between the germline ends. Germline CDR1 is LNHNV and CDR2 is YYDKDF (reference sequence). The CDR3 sequence is CATSSGAKRGQFF. CDR3 DNA sequence: TGTGCCACCAGCTCTGGCGCCAAACGGGGGCAGTTCTTC.

The J gene is TRBJ1-2, the V gene TRBV28; no reliable D call. V was pared by 10 bases and J by 4 bases, with 13 bases between. Per germline, CDR1 MDHEN and CDR2 SYDVKM. The CDR3 runs to 12 residues. The chain's CDR3 is CATNGGIYGYTF. For the CDR3, the DNA is TGTGCCACCAACGGCGGAATCTATGGCTACACCTTC.

The chain has TRBV7-2 and TRBJ1-5, with unresolved D. CDR3 length: 17 residues. Germline V gene lookup returns CDR1 SGHTA and CDR2 FQGNSA. V was pared by 0 bases and J by 0 bases, with 12 bases between. As DNA, the CDR3 is TGTGCCAGCAGCTTAGCGCCCCTTACAGATAGCAATCAGCCCCAGCATTTT. Translation gives CASSLAPLTDSNQPQHF.

The chain couples TRBV11-3 to TRBJ1-1; 8 positions agree with TRBD1. The CDR3 consists of 14 residues. CDR1 is SGHNT, CDR2 YENEEA, per germline. V was clipped by 5 bases and J by 10 bases; unmatched bases: 12. CDR3 protein: CASSTLTGALGAFF. The CDR3, as DNA: TGTGCCAGCAGCACATTGACAGGGGCTTTGGGAGCTTTCTTT.

This chain connects TRBV4-1 to TRBJ2-2; 12 bases are a match to TRBD2. The CDR3 loop spans 18 amino acids. V gave up 3 bases and J gave up 0 bases; unmatched junction bases: 5. Germline V gene sequence: CDR1 MGHRA, CDR2 YSYEKL. CDR3 residues: CASSHETSGRTNTGELFF. Here the CDR3 DNA reads TGCGCCAGCAGCCACGAGACTAGCGGGAGAACGAACACCGGGGAGCTGTTTTTT.

The genes are TRBV29-1 and TRBJ2-7, with 8 bases aligning to TRBD2. With 3 bases clipped from V and 2 bases from J, the junction kept 12 bases outside the gene matches. The CDR3 sequence is 16 residues long. Germline V gene sequence: CDR1 SQVTM, CDR2 ANQGSEA. CDR3 sequence (DNA): TGCAGCGTTGAGTTTTTAGCGGGACACGGGACCTACGAGCAGTACTTC. This gives the protein CSVEFLAGHGTYEQYF.

The V call is TRBV7-9, the J call TRBJ1-1, with D unclear. The CDR3 loop spans 11 amino acids. The germline V and J ends were trimmed by 4 bases and 4 bases, with 4 bases remaining between them. CDR1 and CDR2 from the germline V gene are SEHNR and FQNEAQ (reference sequence). The CDR3 DNA reads as TGTGCCAGCAGCTCTAGCACTGAAGCTTTCTTT. Protein sequence: CASSSSTEAFF.

The chain recombines TRBV5-1 with TRBJ2-1; D gene uncertain. The germline CDR1 and CDR2 sequences are SGHRS and YFSETQ. Trimming shortened V by 0 bases and J by 1 base, and 8 bases separated the two germline ends. The CDR3 is made up of 15 amino acids. This chain's CDR3 is CASSLVAASYNEQFF. CDR3 nucleotide sequence: TGCGCCAGCAGCTTGGTGGCTGCGTCCTACAATGAGCAGTTCTTC.

This clone was observed a single time. The chain combines TRBV4-1 with TRBJ1-5, with TRBD1 matching 7 bases. Germline V lookup: CDR1 MGHRA, CDR2 YSYEKL. CDR3 length: 15 amino acids. Unmatched junction bases numbered 11, after V lost 3 bases and J lost 9 bases. The CDR3 DNA is TGCGCCAGCAGCCAGCTAGACAGGGCGGTTACGCCCCAGCATTTT. This codes for CASSQLDRAVTPQHF.

This chain links TRBV7-2 with TRBJ2-3; TRBD2 is a possible D gene (6 bases). Trimming cost V 3 bases and J 3 bases, with 10 bases left between them. The germline CDR1 and CDR2 sequences are SGHTA and FQGNSA. CDR3 length: 14 amino acids. CDR3 in amino acids: CASSLGGMTDTQYF. In nucleotides, the CDR3 is TGTGCCAGCAGCTTGGGCGGGATGACAGATACGCAGTATTTT.

The chain combines TRBV10-2 with TRBJ2-1, with 7 nucleotides matching TRBD2. The V segment lost 6 bases and the J segment 0 bases; nucleotides outside the gene matches: 5. This CDR3 region has 15 residues. CDR1 is WSHSY, CDR2 SAAADI, per germline. The CDR3 bases are TGCGCCAGCAGCCTAGCGGCCCTCTCCTACAATGAGCAGTTCTTC. Its translation is CASSLAALSYNEQFF.

This chain uses TRBV7-2 with TRBJ2-2, with D hard to call. V lost 5 bases and J lost 6, with 16 bases in between. The CDR3 spans 15 residues. Germline CDR1 is SGHTA and CDR2 is FQGNSA. DNA of the CDR3: TGTGCCAGCAGCCCGATAGGTGGGGTTGCCGGGGAGCTGTTTTTT. This codes for CASSPIGGVAGELFF.

The chain has TRBV7-9 and TRBJ2-3; 9 nucleotides align to TRBD1. This CDR3 has 13 residues. The germline V gene has CDR1 SEHNR and CDR2 FQNEAQ (reference sequence). Germline trimming cut 4 bases from V and 8 bases from J; bases unmatched to any gene: 4. The CDR3 region has the DNA TGTGCCAGCAGCTCTTCACAGGGGGCTACGCAGTATTTT. Translation: CASSSSQGATQYF.

This sequence joins TRBV30 and TRBJ1-5; 7 bases are shared with TRBD1. Germline V gives CDR1 GTSNPN, CDR2 SVGIG (reference sequence). J gave up 5 bases and V 0 bases, and 7 bases lay outside the gene matches. This CDR3 is built from 15 residues. The CDR3 region is CAWSVQQGIHQPQHF. CDR3 in DNA: TGTGCCTGGAGTGTACAACAGGGGATACATCAGCCCCAGCATTTT.